This is a list of T cell receptor beta chains from one sample in a study of blood T cells in healthy people across ages. TCRdb fed the 5' RACE reads into MiXCR, producing one record per CDR3 protein. The sample holds some 550,000 distinct CDR3 sequences, 40% to 55% seen once. The sequencing sample was made of blood. Receptors originate from a man at least 80 years old in good health. Both conserved end residues are part of each CDR3. Fields, in order: V gene, J gene, D gene, clone size, CDR3 protein, CDR3 DNA. The D gene is left open where the match is weak. Clone size, where shown, is once, few, many, or a class for clones that have expanded.

TRBV2	TRBJ1-5	TRBD1	.	CASSQRTGDNQPQHF	TGTGCCAGCAGTCAGCGGACAGGGGACAATCAGCCCCAGCATTTT
TRBV12-3/TRBV12-4	TRBJ2-7	TRBD2	.	CASSKLAGAYEQYF	TGTGCCAGCAGCAAACTAGCGGGAGCCTACGAGCAGTACTTC
TRBV6-6	TRBJ2-7	.	.	CASSYDMGARGEQYF	TGTGCCAGCAGTTACGATATGGGGGCGCGGGGTGAGCAGTACTTC
TRBV20-1	TRBJ2-3	TRBD2	few	CSAHLLAGIGADTQYF	TGCAGTGCGCACCTCCTAGCGGGAATTGGAGCAGATACGCAGTATTTT
TRBV28	TRBJ1-5	.	.	CASTSGAQPQHF	TGTGCCAGCACCTCAGGCGCCCAGCCCCAGCATTTT
TRBV15	TRBJ2-7	TRBD2	.	CATSRDVASGYAYEQYF	TGTGCCACCAGCAGAGATGTCGCTAGCGGGTATGCCTACGAGCAGTACTTC
TRBV20-1	TRBJ1-2	.	.	CSARDPGGYTF	TGCAGTGCTAGAGATCCCGGTGGCTACACCTTC
TRBV10-3	TRBJ1-6	.	.	CAISGRTNYNSPLHF	TGTGCCATCAGTGGAAGGACAAACTATAATTCACCCCTCCACTTT
TRBV7-2	TRBJ2-7	.	few	CASTPLDSYEQYF	TGTGCCAGCACCCCTTTGGACTCCTACGAGCAGTACTTC
TRBV20-1	TRBJ2-1	.	.	CSARAIANEQFF	TGCAGTGCTAGAGCGATTGCTAATGAGCAGTTCTTC
TRBV7-7	TRBJ2-2	TRBD1	.	CASSSGVGQGASGELFF	TGTGCTAGCAGCTCGGGCGTGGGACAGGGTGCGTCCGGGGAGCTGTTTTTT
TRBV5-1	TRBJ1-2	.	few	CASSLVGDSGYGYTF	TGCGCCAGCAGCTTGGTAGGGGACTCAGGCTATGGCTACACCTTC
TRBV7-9	TRBJ2-7	.	.	CASSQLGEGIYEQYF	TGTGCCAGCAGCCAACTTGGAGAGGGGATCTACGAGCAGTACTTC
TRBV15	TRBJ2-5	TRBD2	.	CATSSWEAGSQETQYF	TGTGCCACCAGCAGCTGGGAAGCGGGGTCCCAAGAGACCCAGTACTTC
TRBV5-1	TRBJ2-7	.	.	CASSSPTRGTYEQYF	TGCGCCAGCAGCTCCCCAACCAGGGGCACCTACGAGCAGTACTTC
TRBV7-9	TRBJ1-5	TRBD1	.	CASSLGQGALDQPQHF	TGTGCCAGCAGCTTGGGGCAGGGGGCGCTGGATCAGCCCCAGCATTTT
TRBV9	TRBJ2-5	TRBD1	.	CASSGAAGGQETQYF	TGTGCCAGCAGCGGAGCGGCAGGGGGCCAAGAGACTCAGTACTTC
TRBV29-1	TRBJ1-1	TRBD1	.	CSVESRTGTDTEAFF	TGCAGCGTTGAATCTCGGACAGGGACGGACACTGAAGCTTTCTTT
TRBV6-5	TRBJ2-7	TRBD1	many	CASSYGAFGQGAYEQYF	TGTGCCAGCAGCTACGGTGCCTTTGGACAGGGGGCCTACGAGCAGTACTTC
TRBV12-3/TRBV12-4	TRBJ2-1	.	few	CASSRRNEQFF	TGTGCCAGCAGTCGCCGTAATGAGCAGTTCTTC
TRBV5-1	TRBJ2-3	.	.	CASSLGGAASTDTQYF	TGCGCCAGCTCCCTTGGAGGGGCGGCTAGCACAGATACGCAGTATTTT
TRBV7-3	TRBJ1-2	.	many	CASSQGRGGYGYTF	TGTGCCAGCAGCCAGGGACGGGGCGGCTATGGCTACACCTTC
TRBV14	TRBJ2-1	TRBD1	.	CASSQGWRQGNNEQFF	TGTGCCAGCAGCCAAGGGTGGAGACAGGGCAACAATGAGCAGTTCTTC
TRBV7-6	TRBJ2-7	TRBD1	few	CASSLSSTDRVQYF	TGTGCCAGCAGCCTTTCAAGCACGGACAGGGTACAGTACTTC
TRBV20-1	TRBJ2-5	.	.	CSARPVETQYF	TGCAGTGCTAGACCAGTAGAGACCCAGTACTTC
TRBV5-1	TRBJ2-1	TRBD2	.	CASSLARLAGVYKEQFF	TGCGCCAGCAGCTTGGCGAGACTAGCGGGGGTATACAAGGAGCAGTTCTTC
TRBV7-9	TRBJ2-3	TRBD2	few	CASRANSGGAGDTQYF	TGTGCCAGCAGAGCAAATAGCGGGGGGGCCGGAGATACGCAGTATTTT
TRBV6-5	TRBJ1-1	.	once	CASRTGAGPPEAFF	TGTGCCAGCAGGACCGGGGCCGGCCCCCCTGAAGCTTTCTTT
TRBV29-1	TRBJ2-1	.	once	CSGGLSGYEQFF	TGCAGCGGTGGACTATCAGGGTATGAGCAGTTCTTC
TRBV6-2/TRBV6-3	TRBJ2-1	TRBD2	.	CASSYGGTSRYNEQFF	TGTGCCAGCAGTTACGGGGGGACTAGCAGGTACAATGAGCAGTTCTTC
TRBV7-2	TRBJ2-1	.	few	CASSLIDNPYNEQFF	TGTGCCAGCAGCTTAATAGATAACCCTTACAATGAGCAGTTCTTC
TRBV20-1	TRBJ2-3	.	.	CSARAGSGATDTQYF	TGCAGTGCGAGAGCTGGTAGTGGGGCAACAGATACGCAGTATTTT
TRBV20-1	TRBJ1-1	.	.	CSAQEGRGEAFF	TGCAGTGCCCAGGAGGGGCGTGGAGAAGCTTTCTTT